This T cell receptor beta chain was obtained from a study of cytomegalovirus exposure and HLA in healthy donors (dated by TCRdb to the late 2010s). In terms of the full investigation: An earlier analysis of roughly 610 of the donors reported about 260 Gb of sequence data and 117 million unique TCR beta sequences obtained from about 179 million T cells. An early release covering approximately 600 HLA-typed donors comprised approximately 300 gigabases of sequencing data and 85 million to 100 million unique TCR sequences. The genetic ancestry cluster associated with self-reported Caucasian donors included 81% of the roughly 400 genotyped donors. The aim of the study was to test whether cataloging public T cell receptors could identify signatures of past pathogen exposure. The study profiled the T cell repertoires of under 700 subjects by immunosequencing and related them to cytomegalovirus serostatus. A separate validation cohort of roughly 130 different subjects was used in addition to the 666-subject first cohort. To predict cytomegalovirus infection status, the study brought together high-throughput TCR immunosequencing, statistical association of individual TCRs with disease status, and machine learning. A later analysis re-analyzed previously published TCR beta repertoires from about 730 donors and added high-resolution HLA genotyping to study TCR occurrence patterns. Rather than drawing on any new phenotypic data, the later analysis identified candidate immune exposures from TCR beta sequences and the way those sequences occurred across donors. An earlier analysis of fewer than 750 of the donors used high-throughput TCR beta sequencing to judge whether each TCR beta V gene segment behaved as functional or pseudogenic. Alongside the repertoire data, information on donor age, sex, ethnicity and CMV serostatus was compiled. A later genetic analysis used genome-wide SNP genotypes for about three fifths of the roughly 700 donors, treating that subset as a discovery cohort. Every discovery cohort repertoire had been produced on one sequencing platform. Both class I and class II loci were covered by HLA typing, at four-digit resolution. Typing coverage varied by locus: roughly 620-640 donors for A, B, C, DRB1 and DQB1; roughly 560 for DQA1; about 590 for DPA1; approximately 470 for DPB1. About 5 DR-DQ haplotypes were handled as single units for association and clustering, since linkage in the cohort was strong. Among under 450 genotyped donors of the cohort, an average of around 240,000 unique TCR beta nucleotide sequences were sequenced per donor, around a sixth of them non-productive. Study-wide findings and limitations: In a later analysis, several top co-occurrence clusters were reported to appear linked to parvovirus B19, influenza, CMV and Epstein-Barr virus. According to a later analysis, most CMV-associated TCR beta chains appeared to be HLA-restricted, and the HLA associations seemed to be driven largely by CMV exposure. Some IMGT-functional V segments, including TRBV6-2 and TRBV6-3, could not be distinguished by the 87-base-pair reads and were therefore excluded. A further reported finding was that TCR beta sequences accurately predicted the HLA-A and HLA-B alleles for most subjects in the first cohort. Specific HLA alleles were associated with about 17,000 TCR beta sequences at a false discovery rate of 0.05 in a later analysis. A group of highly shared sequence variants was considered likely to be a technical artifact of the sequencing pipeline. The cohort was sequenced for TCR beta chains only, and without alpha or paired-chain data the features that could be detected were limited. Compared with equally common non-associated chains, HLA-associated TCR beta chains in a later analysis were more clonally expanded and had lower generation probabilities. In vitro tests confirmed that a few of the cytomegalovirus-associated TCR beta chains recognize cytomegalovirus antigens. In the study, 164 TCR beta chains were listed as associated with cytomegalovirus. Linkage disequilibrium might explain the correlated functional status among segregating V segments, but an unknown experimental factor could not be excluded. The earlier analysis of around 600 of the donors excluded about 16 rarely observed V segments, including chromosome 9 orphons, because counts were too low. Sequencing depth was assumed to be roughly uniform across donors in the presence/absence analyses, though that assumption may not hold. A later genetic analysis associated a missense DCLRE1C variant with V-gene and J-gene trimming of TCR beta chains, and an independent cohort replicated the association. CMV serostatus was the only immune exposure information available for the cohort. The authors suggested that the approach could potentially be extended to other disease states and immunological phenotypes. Because HLA typing was missing for some donors at each locus, association tests included only the typed subset. The classifier was reported to diagnose cytomegalovirus status with high specificity and sensitivity in both the original and validation cohorts. In a later analysis, the rate of TCR association differed among HLA loci, with DRB1 alleles having the most associated TCRs and HLA-C alleles having the fewest. According to a later genetic analysis, donors in an Asian-associated ancestry cluster had fewer N-insertions in productive TCRs than the roughly 670-donor mean. Broadly in line with IMGT annotations, most TCR beta V segments showed up in productive rearrangements about 90% or about 30% of the time in an earlier analysis of several hundred of the donors. Assigning TCR associations to individual alleles was difficult when HLA alleles, especially DR and DQ, strongly co-occurred. Across donors, most TCR sequences were observed very rarely, whereas some public TCRs were present in many individuals.

Remarks on this clone: Its antigen is still unknown. No much larger clone is present one base from it, and per-base qualities are unavailable.

The cohort comprised around 690 healthy bone marrow donors. At the time of sampling, all cohort members were nominally healthy, though unrecorded immune exposures were likely present. The donor was CMV seronegative and was included in the group of hundreds of seronegative cohort members. Every donor gave a peripheral blood sample, and the peripheral blood mononuclear cells from that sample were used for TCR beta sequencing. Genomic DNA extraction from the blood cell samples was performed with the Qiagen DNeasy Blood Extraction Kit. Library preparation employed the immunoSEQ multiplex PCR assay. For the multiplex PCR, a mixture combining 60 forward primers for TCR Vbeta segments and 13 reverse primers for TCR Jbeta segments was used. A multiplex PCR assay on genomic DNA amplified the CDR3 region of rearranged TCR beta genes. The amplified TCR beta libraries were sequenced on the Illumina HiSeq System as 87-base-pair reads. The original pipeline was this. Across the 700 or so repertoires, a later analysis counted around 80 million unique TCR beta chains, 8.5 million to 12 million of which were shared by at least two donors. Raw reads were error-corrected and collapsed into unique sequences with a nearest-neighbor algorithm that merged closely related sequences to remove PCR and sequencing errors. V, D and J gene segments were assigned by aligning CDR3 sequences to IMGT reference sequences. For a sequence to be retained, a match of at least six nucleotides was required to both a V gene segment and a J gene segment. A rearrangement was called productive if the CDR3 had no stop codons and remained in frame with V and J, and every other rearrangement was called non-productive. Following IMGT convention, CDR3 was defined as the stretch from the second conserved V-encoded cysteine to the conserved J-encoded phenylalanine. In an earlier analysis of just under 600 of the donors, sequences lacking an unambiguous match to a single V gene segment were excluded. An earlier analysis of 587 of the donors classified V segments as functional when productive rearrangements were above 56.7% and as segregating when the standard deviation between donors was above 5%. To diagnose cytomegalovirus status from the catalog of TCR beta chain sequences, a statistical classification framework was built. A later analysis assigned V and J genes by comparing TCR nucleotide sequences with IMGT/GENE-DB human TR gene sequences. A later analysis assigned CDR3 sequences and most-parsimonious VDJ recombination scenarios with the TCRdist pipeline. In a later analysis, every TCR beta chain was defined by the combination of its CDR3 amino acid sequence and its V-gene family, and reads without a unique V-gene family were dropped. A later analysis removed 500 to 650 highly shared, low-generation-probability nucleotide sequences to deal with suspected cross-contamination and a sequencing artifact. A later analysis calculated a clonal expansion index for each public chain from normalized within-repertoire ranks of inferred template counts. A later analysis computed generation probabilities with a VDJ recombination model fitted to out-of-frame rearrangements, and checked the results against IGoR. In a later analysis, hypergeometric tests were used to score TCR-TCR, TCR-HLA and TCR-CMV co-occurrence, with a repertoire-size bias correction applied to TCR pairs. A later analysis estimated false discovery rates by permuting HLA or CMV assignments 20 times. A later analysis grouped co-occurring TCRs with DBSCAN, adding TCRdist sequence similarity when clustering within HLA-allele-positive subsets. Repertoires with fewer than 30,000 or more than 120,000 public chains, plus five repertoires with anomalous nucleotide sharing, were excluded from co-occurrence clustering. TCRdb obtained this table from immuneACCESS and retained in-frame rearrangements with V and J assigned. These tables miss some clones; where compared with another copy, unresolved V genes account for less than half of the shortfall, and the remainder is unexplained. The V and J calls and clone size are taken from that table; D and trimming were inferred from the DNA. The sample table holds about 55,000 clones, of which over 80% were seen once. 1.6% of the sample is taken by the ten largest.

Relative to germline, V is missing 6 bases and J is missing 4 bases, with 31 bases of the junction outside any gene match. Including cysteine and phenylalanine, the CDR3 has 22 amino acids. Only the CDR3 DNA is retained, 66 bases long and in frame from the first base. CDR1 and CDR2 are drawn from the germline V gene: MDHEN, SYDVKM. The clonotype was recovered from a man younger than 45 in good health and CMV-seronegative. The specimen sequenced was PBMCs. This sequence uses TRBV28 and TRBJ1-1; 8 central bases correspond to TRBD1. The nucleotides read TGTGCCAGCAGACCCTTTCCCACCTCCGACAGGGGAGTCCTATCCTCGGTCACTGAAGCTTTCTTT. Translation gives CASRPFPTSDRGVLSSVTEAFF. Reference TRBV28 and TRBJ1-1 genes cover what lies past the CDR3, so the full variable domain is DVKVTQSSRYLVKRTGEKVFLECVQDMDHENMFWYRQDPGLGLRLIYFSYDVKMKEKGDIPEGYSVSREKKERFSLILESASTNQTSMYLCASRPFPTSDRGVLSSVTEAFFGQGTRLTVV.